One and the same sample provided the 4 T cell receptor beta chains below, sequenced in a study of blood T cells in healthy people across ages. Primers used in a second PCR of about 7 to 11 cycles were a sample-barcoded 5' primer and a J-beta primer mix. Via MiXCR, TCRdb re-called the 5' RACE reads, giving one row per CDR3 protein. Of some 800,000 distinct CDR3 sequences detected, 25% appear once; the ten largest clones hold approximately 4%. This same sample was also taken into another study, of T cells of mothers and their children.

The sample consisted of blood. All receptors derive from a boy under 18 in good health.

This clonotype was seen ten or more times. V gene TRBV6-1 combines with J gene TRBJ2-5; D might be TRBD2 (5 bases). The better agreement between TRBJ2-1 and the DNA end casts doubt on the J call. This CDR3 is built from 13 residues. Germline V CDR1 and CDR2: MNHNS, SASEGT. CDR3 DNA sequence: TGTGCCAGCAGAGATACTAGGACGGGTGAGCAGTTCTTC. It translates to CASRDTRTGEQFF.

The genes are TRBV6-5 and TRBJ2-3; no clear D gene. V lost 3 bases to trimming and J lost 2 bases, with 18 bases between them. Germline-derived CDR1 and CDR2 are MNHEY and SVGAGI. The length of the CDR3 is 17 residues. In DNA form, the CDR3 reads TGTGCCAGCAGTTATTCCGTGGGTCAGTCTACCACAGATACGCAGTATTTT. Residues: CASSYSVGQSTTDTQYF.

The V and J genes are TRBV12-3 or TRBV12-4 and TRBJ1-5; D may be TRBD1 (5 bases). This CDR3 is built from 14 residues. Between the trimmed V and J ends, which lost 7 bases and 3 bases, there was a span of 13 bases. CDR3 region: CASTRDAFNQPQHF. The CDR3 region has the DNA TGTGCCAGCACCAGGGACGCCTTCAATCAGCCCCAGCATTTT.

The chain links TRBV14 to TRBJ2-7, with D unclear. CDR3 length: 17 amino acids. V dropped 4 bases and J dropped 1 base, with 20 bases sitting between them. Germline CDR1 and CDR2: SGHDN and FVKESK. This chain's CDR3 is CASSPSPRARLSYEQYF. CDR3 DNA sequence: TGTGCCAGCAGCCCCTCGCCCCGGGCGCGCCTTTCCTACGAGCAGTACTTC. Full variable domain (outside the CDR3, taken from reference TRBV14 and TRBJ2-7): EAGVTQFPSHSVIEKGQTVTLRCDPISGHDNLYWYRRVMGKEIKFLLHFVKESKQDESGMPNNRFLAERTGGTYSTLKVQPAELEDSGVYFCASSPSPRARLSYEQYFGPGTRLTVT.